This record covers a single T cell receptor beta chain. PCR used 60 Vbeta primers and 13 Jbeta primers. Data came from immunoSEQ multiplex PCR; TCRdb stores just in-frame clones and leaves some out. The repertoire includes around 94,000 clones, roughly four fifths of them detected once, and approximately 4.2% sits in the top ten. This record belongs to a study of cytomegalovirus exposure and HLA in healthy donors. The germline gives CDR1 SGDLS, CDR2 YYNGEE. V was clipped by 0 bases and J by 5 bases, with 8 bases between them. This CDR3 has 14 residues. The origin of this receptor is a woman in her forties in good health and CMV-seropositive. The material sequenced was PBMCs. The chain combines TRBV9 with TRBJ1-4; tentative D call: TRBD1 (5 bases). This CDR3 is CASSVGQPNEKLFF. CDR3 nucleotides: TGTGCCAGCAGCGTAGGACAGCCAAATGAAAAACTGTTTTTT.